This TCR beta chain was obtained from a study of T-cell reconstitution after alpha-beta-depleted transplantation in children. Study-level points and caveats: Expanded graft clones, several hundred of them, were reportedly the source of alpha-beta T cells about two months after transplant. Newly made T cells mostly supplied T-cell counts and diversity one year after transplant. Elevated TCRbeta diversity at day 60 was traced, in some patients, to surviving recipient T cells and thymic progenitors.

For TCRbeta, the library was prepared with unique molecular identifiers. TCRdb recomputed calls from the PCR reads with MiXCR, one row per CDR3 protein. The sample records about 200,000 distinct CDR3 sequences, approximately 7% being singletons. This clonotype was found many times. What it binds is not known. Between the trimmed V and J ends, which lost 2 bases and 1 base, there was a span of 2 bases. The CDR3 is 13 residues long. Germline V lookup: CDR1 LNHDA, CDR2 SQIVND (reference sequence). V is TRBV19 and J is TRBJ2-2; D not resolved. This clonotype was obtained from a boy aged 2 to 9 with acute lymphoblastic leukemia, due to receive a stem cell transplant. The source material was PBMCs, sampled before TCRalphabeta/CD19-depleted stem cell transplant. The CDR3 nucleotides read TGTGCCAGTAGTATACAGAACACCGGGGAGCTGTTTTTT. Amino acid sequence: CASSIQNTGELFF.